This T cell receptor (beta chain) stems from a study of neurological immune-mediated disorders (dated by TCRdb to between 2018 and 2021). Background for the entire study: Among the 35 or so multiple sclerosis patients, approximately 30 had relapsing-remitting MS and 3 had secondary progressive MS. Peripheral blood TCR-beta repertoires from HTLV-I-associated myelopathy (HAM/TSP) patients, multiple sclerosis patients and healthy controls were compared by UMI-based sequencing. Alongside PBMC samples, the set of 80 to 130 TCR-beta libraries contained longitudinal samples, technical triplicates, and paired CD4+ and CD8+ T-cell subsets that had been sorted. The cohort included approximately 70 subjects: roughly 14 with HAM/TSP, around 34 with multiple sclerosis, and around 20 healthy controls. The investigation overall reported the following: Phylogenetic analysis grouped repertoires from 18 of 34 MS patients into a cluster of related CDR3 sequences, suggesting a possible repertoire-level signature. No clinical or MRI features were associated with the MS cluster, and the authors said that larger cohorts are needed. Expanded clones from different subjects shared no identical CDR3 amino acid sequences, which suggests that TCR-beta repertoires were private in all groups. TCR clonal expansion was greatest in HAM/TSP patients and smallest in MS patients, who ranked below even healthy controls.

Unsorted PBMC libraries were generated from 2 million PBMCs stored in RNAlater at -80 °C until RNA extraction. The multiple sclerosis patients were enrolled in a US clinical protocol that used magnetic resonance imaging to evaluate disease progression. Peripheral blood underwent Ficoll-Hypaque density gradient centrifugation to isolate PBMCs, which were then cryopreserved in liquid nitrogen. cDNA synthesis used template-switch 5'RACE with a primer carrying a 10-nucleotide random unique molecular identifier tagging each TCR transcript. Each sequencing run produced over 180 million TCR-beta sequences covering 15-18 subjects. The RNeasy kit was used for extraction of total RNA. TCR-beta VDJ regions were amplified with primers for the TCR constant region and the 5'RACE anchor, using the KAPA Real-time Library Amplification kit. Sample indexes and Illumina adaptors were added in a first PCR, after which library yield was increased in a second PCR. After Ampure bead purification, the roughly 650 bp TCR product was size-selected on a 2% E-gel SizeSelection system. Before pooling, libraries had their quality checked on a Bioanalyzer, their concentration measured with Qubit, and their quantity determined with the Kapa Library Quantification kit. Paired-end 2 x 150 bp sequencing of the libraries was performed on an Illumina HiSeq 2500. To increase sequence diversity, 25-30% phiX was spiked into each library pool. The published analysis was carried out like this. Quality-filtered reads were processed with the UMI-based MiGEC pipeline, and over 75% of raw TCR sequences were removed by the MiGEC pipeline during error correction. IMGT germline references were used for aligning VDJ genes, and each clonotype was defined as a unique CDR3 amino acid sequence together with its V-J genes. Clonal expansion, Shannon diversity, and CDR3 relatedness (CalcPairwiseDistances, ClusterSamples) were evaluated with VDJtools, and phylogenetic trees were built with CLCbio workbench. Clones with at least 8 unique UMIs were defined as expanded, with this threshold being based on coefficient-of-variation modelling across technical triplicates. The public reads were run again by TCRdb, first through fastp at Q25 and then through MiXCR, and only productive beta chains were kept. Each entry merges the rows of one CDR3 protein and shows their most common DNA and genes. The V and J calls and clone size are TCRdb's, not the authors'. Within this sample are under 25,000 distinct CDR3 sequences, with roughly 2.6% of them counted one time only. About 5.5% of the sample is in the top ten clones.

In this sample, this clonotype turned up many times. The antigen it recognizes is unknown. It has no much larger one-base neighbor in the sample; base qualities were not kept. V and J are truncated by 0 bases and 1 base respectively, leaving an intervening sequence of 7 bases. CDR1 SGHRS and CDR2 YFSETQ were looked up in the germline V gene. The CDR3 starts with the cysteine, ends with the phenylalanine, and has 14 residues. Just the 42-base CDR3 DNA is kept, in frame starting at base 1. The chain links TRBV5-1 with TRBJ1-1, and the D gene may be TRBD1, 5 bases matching. The sequence derives from a woman aged 18 to 35 with multiple sclerosis. What was sequenced was PBMCs. The bases read TGCGCCAGCAGCTTGGCTCAGGGGAACACTGAAGCTTTCTTT. Its translation is CASSLAQGNTEAFF.